This paragraph covers one TCR beta chain sequence. Libraries were prepared by immunoSEQ multiplex PCR; TCRdb keeps only in-frame clonotypes and omits some of them. The sample yields a few million clones, just under 95% seen once. This entry is derived from a study of shared clonotypes between healthy human individuals. From germline, CDR1 is SNHLY and CDR2 FYNNEI. The CDR3 length is 15 residues. The V and J ends lost 0 bases and 3 bases respectively, with 10 bases between them. The V call is TRBV2, the J call TRBJ2-3; TRBD1 is a possible D gene (6 bases). The TCR originated in a man younger than 30 in good health. Some clones in this sample may be carry-over from other donors' samples. Sample: naive CD4+ T cells from PBMCs. The subset was: CD45RA+ positively selected. This chain's CDR3 is CASSEATRGTDTQYF. The CDR3 DNA reads as TGTGCCAGCAGTGAAGCTACAAGGGGGACAGATACGCAGTATTTT.